This TCR beta chain was recorded in a study of cytomegalovirus exposure and HLA in healthy donors. CDR1 and CDR2 (germline): MNHEY, SVGAGI. This CDR3 region has 15 residues. V was cut by 6 bases and J by 10 bases, with 24 bases left in between. The PCR contained 60 Vbeta and 13 Jbeta primers. The repertoire was sequenced with immunoSEQ multiplex PCR; TCRdb's copy has only in-frame clones and lacks some. The sample yields around 150,000 clones, more than 55% seen once. Sequencing was done on a sample of PBMCs. The chain joins TRBV6-5 to TRBJ1-1; possible D gene TRBD1, 6 bases. The sequence derives from a woman aged 60 to 75 in good health and CMV-seronegative. Written as DNA, the CDR3 is TGTGCCAGCAGCCCGACCCCACTGGGACATTTTGGAGCTTTCTTT. As protein: CASSPTPLGHFGAFF.